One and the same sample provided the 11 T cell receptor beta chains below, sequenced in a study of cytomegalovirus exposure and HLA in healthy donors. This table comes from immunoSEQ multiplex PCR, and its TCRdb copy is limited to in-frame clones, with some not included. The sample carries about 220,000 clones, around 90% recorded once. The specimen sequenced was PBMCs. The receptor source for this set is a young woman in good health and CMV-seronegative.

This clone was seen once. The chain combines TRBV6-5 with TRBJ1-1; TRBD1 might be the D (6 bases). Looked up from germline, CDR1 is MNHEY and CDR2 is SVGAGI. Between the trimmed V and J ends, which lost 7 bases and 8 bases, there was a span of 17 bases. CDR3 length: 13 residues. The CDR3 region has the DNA TGTGCCAGCACCCTCTTCGGGGGGGCAGAAGCTTTCTTT. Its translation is CASTLFGGAEAFF.

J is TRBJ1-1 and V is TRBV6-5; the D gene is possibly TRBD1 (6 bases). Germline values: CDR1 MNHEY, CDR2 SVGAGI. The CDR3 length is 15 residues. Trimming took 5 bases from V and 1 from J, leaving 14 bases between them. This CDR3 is CASSPGGQTNTEAFF. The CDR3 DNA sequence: TGTGCCAGCAGTCCGGGGGGACAAACGAACACTGAAGCTTTCTTT.

The CDR3 reads CASSYSWTGNTEAFF. CDR3 nucleotide sequence: TGTGCCAGCAGTTACTCGTGGACAGGGAACACTGAAGCTTTCTTT. This chain links TRBV6-5 with TRBJ1-1, with 7 nucleotides matching TRBD1. CDR3 length: 15 residues. The V gene's germline CDR1 is MNHEY and CDR2 SVGAGI. V trimming: 0 bases; J trimming: 1 base; junction bases outside the gene matches: 2.

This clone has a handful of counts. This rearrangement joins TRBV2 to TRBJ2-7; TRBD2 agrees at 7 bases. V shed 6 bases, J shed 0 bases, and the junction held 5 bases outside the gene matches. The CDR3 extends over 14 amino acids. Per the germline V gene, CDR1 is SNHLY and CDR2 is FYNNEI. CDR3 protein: CASSGLAASYEQYF. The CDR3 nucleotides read TGTGCCAGCAGCGGCCTAGCGGCCTCCTACGAGCAGTACTTC.

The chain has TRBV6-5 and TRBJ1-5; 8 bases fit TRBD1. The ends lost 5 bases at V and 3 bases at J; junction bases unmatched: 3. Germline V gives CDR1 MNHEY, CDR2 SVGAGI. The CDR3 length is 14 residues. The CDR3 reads CASSPTGVNQPQHF. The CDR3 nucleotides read TGTGCCAGCAGTCCGACAGGGGTCAATCAGCCCCAGCATTTT.

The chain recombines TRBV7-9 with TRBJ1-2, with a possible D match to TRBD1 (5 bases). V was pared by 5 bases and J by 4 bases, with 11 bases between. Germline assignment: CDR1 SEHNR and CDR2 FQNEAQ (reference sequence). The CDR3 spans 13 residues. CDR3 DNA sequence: TGTGCCAGCAGCGCGGCAGGGCCCTATGGCTACACCTTC. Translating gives CASSAAGPYGYTF.

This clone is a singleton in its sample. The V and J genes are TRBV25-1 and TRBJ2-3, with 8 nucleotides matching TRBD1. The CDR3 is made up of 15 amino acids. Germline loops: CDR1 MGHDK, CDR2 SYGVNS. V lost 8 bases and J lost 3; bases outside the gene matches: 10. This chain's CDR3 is CASQGAEVRTDTQYF. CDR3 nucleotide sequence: TGTGCCAGCCAGGGGGCGGAGGTGAGAACAGATACGCAGTATTTT.

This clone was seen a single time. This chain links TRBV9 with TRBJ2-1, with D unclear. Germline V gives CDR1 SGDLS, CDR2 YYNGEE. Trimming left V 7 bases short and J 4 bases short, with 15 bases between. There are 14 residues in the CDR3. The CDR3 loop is CASDEGEYYNEQFF. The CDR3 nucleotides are TGTGCCAGCGACGAAGGAGAATATTACAATGAGCAGTTCTTC.

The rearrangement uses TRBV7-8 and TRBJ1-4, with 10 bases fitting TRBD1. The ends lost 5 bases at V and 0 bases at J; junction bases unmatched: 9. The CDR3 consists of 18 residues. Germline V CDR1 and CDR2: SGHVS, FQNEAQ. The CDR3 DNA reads TGTGCCAGCAGCGCAGACAGGGGGCCTAGTGCAACTAATGAAAAACTGTTTTTT. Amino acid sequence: CASSADRGPSATNEKLFF.

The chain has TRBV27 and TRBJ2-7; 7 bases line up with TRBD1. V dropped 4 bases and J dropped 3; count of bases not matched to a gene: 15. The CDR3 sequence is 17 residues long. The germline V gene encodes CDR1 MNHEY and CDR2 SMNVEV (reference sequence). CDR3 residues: CASSWGRAAGGYYEQYF. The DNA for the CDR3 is TGTGCCAGCAGTTGGGGCAGGGCGGCAGGGGGATACTACGAGCAGTACTTC.

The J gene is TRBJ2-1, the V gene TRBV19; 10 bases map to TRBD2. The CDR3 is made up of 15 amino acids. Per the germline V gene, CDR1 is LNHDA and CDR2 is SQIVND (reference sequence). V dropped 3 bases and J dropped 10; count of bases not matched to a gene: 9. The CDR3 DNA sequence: TGTGCCAGTAGTATGGTAGTAGCGGGAGGAGGAGAGCAGTTCTTC. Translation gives CASSMVVAGGGEQFF.